Listed below are T cell receptor beta chains from one sample, sequenced in a study of T-cell memory formation after mild COVID-19. TCRdb processed the 5' RACE reads anew with MiXCR; each CDR3 protein has one entry. The table shows under 250,000 distinct CDR3 sequences, with roughly a tenth occurring only once. Sequenced material: PBMCs or a T cell subset sorted from them (not recorded which). The source is a man aged 18-30 years who had mild COVID-19 (a few samples of this study predate the infection). Cell type and time point are not known. CDR3s include the opening cysteine and the closing phenylalanine or tryptophan. Each record gives: V gene, CDR3 length, D gene, J gene, clone size, CDR3 protein, CDR3 DNA. A D gene is named only where the DNA matches it firmly. Some rows mark clone size as missing; the rest say once, few, many or name a class of expanded clone.

V gene: TRBV5-4
CDR3 length: 15
D gene: NA
J gene: TRBJ2-4
clone size: few
CDR3 protein: CASSSGAEVKNIQYF
CDR3 DNA: TGTGCCAGCAGCTCGGGCGCGGAGGTCAAAAACATTCAGTACTTC

V gene: TRBV5-1
CDR3 length: 13
D gene: TRBD1
J gene: TRBJ1-1
clone size: few
CDR3 protein: CASNRGDTSEAFF
CDR3 DNA: TGCGCCAGCAACAGGGGAGATACTTCTGAAGCTTTCTTT

V gene: TRBV6-2/TRBV6-3
CDR3 length: 13
D gene: TRBD2
J gene: TRBJ2-1
clone size: NA
CDR3 protein: CASNLGRYNEQFF
CDR3 DNA: TGTGCCAGCAACCTCGGGAGGTACAATGAGCAGTTCTTC

V gene: TRBV27
CDR3 length: 15
D gene: NA
J gene: TRBJ1-5
clone size: NA
CDR3 protein: CASSFSVDGNQPQHF
CDR3 DNA: TGTGCCAGCAGTTTTTCGGTGGATGGGAATCAGCCCCAGCATTTT

V gene: TRBV7-9
CDR3 length: 12
D gene: NA
J gene: TRBJ2-1
clone size: many
CDR3 protein: CASSFRSDEQFF
CDR3 DNA: TGTGCCAGCAGCTTTCGGTCGGATGAGCAGTTCTTC

V gene: TRBV5-1
CDR3 length: 11
D gene: NA
J gene: TRBJ2-3
clone size: few
CDR3 protein: CASRLEDTQYF
CDR3 DNA: TGCGCCAGCAGATTAGAGGATACGCAGTATTTT

V gene: TRBV7-2
CDR3 length: 16
D gene: NA
J gene: TRBJ2-5
clone size: few
CDR3 protein: CASSSSPRGFQETQYF
CDR3 DNA: TGTGCCAGCAGCTCCTCCCCAAGGGGCTTCCAAGAGACCCAGTACTTC

V gene: TRBV6-6
CDR3 length: 15
D gene: NA
J gene: TRBJ2-1
clone size: NA
CDR3 protein: CASSGALSSHNEQFF
CDR3 DNA: TGTGCCAGCAGTGGTGCGTTATCGTCCCACAATGAGCAGTTCTTC

V gene: TRBV6-2/TRBV6-3
CDR3 length: 18
D gene: TRBD2
J gene: TRBJ2-2
clone size: few
CDR3 protein: CASSQHRGLAGNTGELFF
CDR3 DNA: TGTGCCAGCAGTCAACACCGGGGACTAGCGGGGAACACCGGGGAGCTGTTTTTT

V gene: TRBV11-2
CDR3 length: 15
D gene: NA
J gene: TRBJ1-3
clone size: NA
CDR3 protein: CASSLDPGFGNTIYF
CDR3 DNA: TGTGCCAGCAGCTTAGATCCGGGGTTTGGAAACACCATATATTTT

V gene: TRBV24-1
CDR3 length: 14
D gene: NA
J gene: TRBJ2-2
clone size: many
CDR3 protein: CATSEAGAREELFF
CDR3 DNA: TGTGCCACCAGTGAGGCTGGGGCCCGAGAGGAGCTGTTTTTT

V gene: TRBV18
CDR3 length: 15
D gene: TRBD2
J gene: TRBJ2-1
clone size: NA
CDR3 protein: CASSPLAGGLDEQFF
CDR3 DNA: TGTGCCAGCTCACCATTAGCGGGGGGGCTGGATGAGCAGTTCTTC

V gene: TRBV5-1
CDR3 length: 18
D gene: TRBD2
J gene: TRBJ2-3
clone size: few
CDR3 protein: CASSLRSSGGLSTDTQYF
CDR3 DNA: TGCGCCAGCAGCTTGAGGTCTAGCGGGGGGCTCAGCACAGATACGCAGTATTTT

V gene: TRBV6-5
CDR3 length: 13
D gene: NA
J gene: TRBJ1-2
clone size: few
CDR3 protein: CASSYSGAYGYTF
CDR3 DNA: TGTGCCAGCAGTTACTCCGGGGCCTATGGCTACACCTTC

V gene: TRBV29-1
CDR3 length: 14
D gene: NA
J gene: TRBJ2-5
clone size: few
CDR3 protein: CSVGEYLTLETQYF
CDR3 DNA: TGCAGCGTTGGGGAGTACCTTACCTTAGAGACCCAGTACTTC

V gene: TRBV5-1
CDR3 length: 18
D gene: TRBD2
J gene: TRBJ2-3
clone size: few
CDR3 protein: CASSFGLAGGPSTDTQYF
CDR3 DNA: TGCGCCAGCAGCTTTGGGCTAGCGGGGGGACCTAGCACAGATACGCAGTATTTT

V gene: TRBV12-3/TRBV12-4
CDR3 length: 17
D gene: TRBD2
J gene: TRBJ2-3
clone size: once
CDR3 protein: CASAPTSGGNVLDTQYF
CDR3 DNA: TGTGCCAGCGCCCCGACTAGCGGGGGGAATGTACTAGATACGCAGTATTTT

V gene: TRBV29-1
CDR3 length: 13
D gene: NA
J gene: TRBJ1-1
clone size: many
CDR3 protein: CSVVRDSGTEAFF
CDR3 DNA: TGCAGCGTAGTCCGGGACTCAGGGACTGAAGCTTTCTTT

V gene: TRBV29-1
CDR3 length: 12
D gene: NA
J gene: TRBJ2-1
clone size: few
CDR3 protein: CSVTAWANEQFF
CDR3 DNA: TGCAGCGTTACCGCATGGGCCAATGAGCAGTTCTTC

V gene: TRBV7-3
CDR3 length: 13
D gene: NA
J gene: TRBJ1-1
clone size: few
CDR3 protein: CASSPTVATEAFF
CDR3 DNA: TGTGCCAGCAGCCCGACAGTGGCCACTGAAGCTTTCTTT

V gene: TRBV19
CDR3 length: 16
D gene: TRBD2
J gene: TRBJ2-2
clone size: few
CDR3 protein: CASGGGGALNTGELFF
CDR3 DNA: TGTGCCAGCGGCGGGGGGGGCGCCCTGAACACCGGGGAGCTGTTTTTT

V gene: TRBV7-2
CDR3 length: 18
D gene: TRBD1
J gene: TRBJ2-5
clone size: few
CDR3 protein: CASSLAGQGSFIQETQYF
CDR3 DNA: TGTGCCAGCAGCTTAGCGGGACAGGGCTCCTTTATCCAAGAGACCCAGTACTTC

V gene: TRBV29-1
CDR3 length: 11
D gene: NA
J gene: TRBJ1-2
clone size: NA
CDR3 protein: CSVVRAYGYTF
CDR3 DNA: TGCAGCGTTGTAAGGGCCTATGGCTACACCTTC

V gene: TRBV20-1
CDR3 length: 16
D gene: TRBD2
J gene: TRBJ2-2
clone size: few
CDR3 protein: CSAKTSGGGNTGELFF
CDR3 DNA: TGCAGTGCTAAGACTAGCGGGGGGGGAAACACCGGGGAGCTGTTTTTT

V gene: TRBV19
CDR3 length: 14
D gene: NA
J gene: TRBJ1-5
clone size: NA
CDR3 protein: CASSKGNRVQPQHF
CDR3 DNA: TGTGCCAGTAGTAAAGGAAACAGGGTCCAGCCCCAGCATTTT

V gene: TRBV5-1
CDR3 length: 13
D gene: NA
J gene: TRBJ2-5
clone size: NA
CDR3 protein: CASSWQGEETQYF
CDR3 DNA: TGCGCCAGCAGCTGGCAGGGAGAGGAGACCCAGTACTTC

V gene: TRBV12-3/TRBV12-4
CDR3 length: 15
D gene: TRBD1
J gene: TRBJ1-2
clone size: few
CDR3 protein: CASSFPGQGIYGYTF
CDR3 DNA: TGTGCCAGCAGTTTTCCGGGACAGGGGATCTATGGCTACACCTTC

V gene: TRBV2
CDR3 length: 13
D gene: NA
J gene: TRBJ1-2
clone size: NA
CDR3 protein: CASSVAGNYGYTF
CDR3 DNA: TGTGCCAGCAGTGTGGCGGGGAACTATGGCTACACCTTC

V gene: TRBV20-1
CDR3 length: 13
D gene: TRBD2
J gene: TRBJ2-5
clone size: few
CDR3 protein: CSASQLARETQYF
CDR3 DNA: TGCAGTGCTTCACAACTAGCGCGGGAGACCCAGTACTTC

V gene: TRBV10-1
CDR3 length: 13
D gene: NA
J gene: TRBJ1-1
clone size: NA
CDR3 protein: CASSRDAGTEAFF
CDR3 DNA: TGCGCCAGCAGCCGGGACGCCGGGACTGAAGCTTTCTTT

V gene: TRBV12-3/TRBV12-4
CDR3 length: 13
D gene: NA
J gene: TRBJ2-2
clone size: few
CDR3 protein: CASSFRRAGELFF
CDR3 DNA: TGTGCCAGCAGTTTTCGCAGGGCCGGGGAGCTGTTTTTT

V gene: TRBV6-5
CDR3 length: 13
D gene: NA
J gene: TRBJ1-6
clone size: NA
CDR3 protein: CASSLTQSSPLHF
CDR3 DNA: TGTGCCAGCAGTCTGACTCAGTCGTCACCCCTCCACTTT

V gene: TRBV7-2
CDR3 length: 14
D gene: TRBD1
J gene: TRBJ2-3
clone size: NA
CDR3 protein: CASIRDRDGDTQYF
CDR3 DNA: TGTGCCAGCATCCGGGACAGGGACGGAGATACGCAGTATTTT

V gene: TRBV12-3/TRBV12-4
CDR3 length: 15
D gene: NA
J gene: TRBJ1-4
clone size: NA
CDR3 protein: CASSPRDSSHEKLFF
CDR3 DNA: TGTGCCAGCAGCCCCCGGGACTCCTCTCATGAAAAACTGTTTTTT

V gene: TRBV12-3/TRBV12-4
CDR3 length: 16
D gene: NA
J gene: TRBJ1-5
clone size: NA
CDR3 protein: CASSIRPVGRNQPQHF
CDR3 DNA: TGTGCCAGCAGTATCCGCCCGGTGGGCAGGAATCAGCCCCAGCATTTT

V gene: TRBV28
CDR3 length: 15
D gene: NA
J gene: TRBJ2-7
clone size: few
CDR3 protein: CASRDPKGRYYEQYF
CDR3 DNA: TGTGCCAGCAGGGATCCTAAGGGAAGGTACTACGAGCAGTACTTC

V gene: TRBV5-1
CDR3 length: 16
D gene: TRBD2
J gene: TRBJ2-2
clone size: few
CDR3 protein: CASSLGLADNTGELFF
CDR3 DNA: TGCGCCAGCAGCTTGGGACTAGCGGACAACACCGGGGAGCTGTTTTTT

V gene: TRBV12-3/TRBV12-4
CDR3 length: 12
D gene: NA
J gene: TRBJ1-1
clone size: many
CDR3 protein: CASSSPGGEAFF
CDR3 DNA: TGTGCCAGCAGCTCCCCAGGCGGTGAAGCTTTCTTT

V gene: TRBV18
CDR3 length: 15
D gene: NA
J gene: TRBJ1-6
clone size: NA
CDR3 protein: CASSPQGLGDSPLHF
CDR3 DNA: TGTGCCAGCTCGCCACAGGGATTAGGGGATTCACCCCTCCACTTT

V gene: TRBV12-3/TRBV12-4
CDR3 length: 11
D gene: NA
J gene: TRBJ2-5
clone size: many
CDR3 protein: CASSLEKTQYF
CDR3 DNA: TGTGCCAGCAGTTTAGAGAAGACCCAGTACTTC

V gene: TRBV4-1
CDR3 length: 18
D gene: NA
J gene: TRBJ2-2
clone size: few
CDR3 protein: CASSLGTTRSLDTGELFF
CDR3 DNA: TGCGCCAGCAGCCTGGGAACGACTCGGTCCCTTGACACCGGGGAGCTGTTTTTT

V gene: TRBV10-3
CDR3 length: 13
D gene: TRBD1
J gene: TRBJ1-6
clone size: NA
CDR3 protein: CASGQGLSSPLHF
CDR3 DNA: TGTGCCAGTGGACAGGGCTTAAGTTCACCCCTCCACTTT

V gene: TRBV12-3/TRBV12-4
CDR3 length: 14
D gene: NA
J gene: TRBJ2-5
clone size: many
CDR3 protein: CASSPYTYQETQYF
CDR3 DNA: TGTGCCAGCAGTCCCTACACGTACCAAGAGACCCAGTACTTC

V gene: TRBV5-6
CDR3 length: 15
D gene: NA
J gene: TRBJ2-2
clone size: NA
CDR3 protein: CASSLMQGSRRELFF
CDR3 DNA: TGTGCCAGCAGCTTGATGCAGGGTAGTCGCCGGGAGCTGTTTTTT

V gene: TRBV4-1
CDR3 length: 18
D gene: TRBD2
J gene: TRBJ2-4
clone size: NA
CDR3 protein: CASSQSSGGPLAKNIQYF
CDR3 DNA: TGCGCCAGCAGCCAAAGTAGCGGGGGGCCCTTAGCCAAAAACATTCAGTACTTC

V gene: TRBV3-1
CDR3 length: 13
D gene: NA
J gene: TRBJ1-2
clone size: few
CDR3 protein: CASSQGSLRSYTF
CDR3 DNA: TGTGCCAGCAGCCAAGGTTCCCTGCGGAGCTACACCTTC

V gene: TRBV7-2
CDR3 length: 13
D gene: NA
J gene: TRBJ1-2
clone size: few
CDR3 protein: CASSYRASYGYTF
CDR3 DNA: TGTGCCAGCAGCTACCGGGCCTCGTATGGCTACACCTTC

V gene: TRBV18
CDR3 length: 14
D gene: NA
J gene: TRBJ2-5
clone size: NA
CDR3 protein: CASSPTPGSETQYF
CDR3 DNA: TGTGCCAGCTCACCTACACCAGGCTCCGAGACCCAGTACTTC

V gene: TRBV7-2
CDR3 length: 14
D gene: NA
J gene: TRBJ1-5
clone size: few
CDR3 protein: CASSLEQTLLPQHF
CDR3 DNA: TGTGCCAGCAGCTTAGAACAGACTCTCCTACCCCAGCATTTT

V gene: TRBV30
CDR3 length: 16
D gene: NA
J gene: TRBJ1-5
clone size: many
CDR3 protein: CAWSIMGGSQGQPQHF
CDR3 DNA: TGTGCCTGGTCTATAATGGGGGGAAGTCAAGGTCAGCCCCAGCATTTT

V gene: TRBV4-3
CDR3 length: 15
D gene: NA
J gene: TRBJ2-1
clone size: few
CDR3 protein: CASSQEGELGPRAFF
CDR3 DNA: TGCGCCAGCAGCCAAGAGGGAGAACTTGGGCCCAGGGCGTTCTTC

V gene: TRBV5-1
CDR3 length: 16
D gene: TRBD1
J gene: TRBJ2-2
clone size: few
CDR3 protein: CASSSTGGANTGELFF
CDR3 DNA: TGCGCCAGCAGCTCAACAGGGGGAGCGAACACCGGGGAGCTGTTTTTT

V gene: TRBV19
CDR3 length: 12
D gene: NA
J gene: TRBJ2-7
clone size: few
CDR3 protein: CASALAGDEQYF
CDR3 DNA: TGTGCCAGTGCCTTGGCAGGGGACGAGCAGTACTTC

V gene: TRBV20-1
CDR3 length: 14
D gene: NA
J gene: TRBJ1-4
clone size: NA
CDR3 protein: CSAPSWPAGEKLFF
CDR3 DNA: TGCAGTGCCCCTTCGTGGCCCGCCGGGGAAAAACTGTTTTTT